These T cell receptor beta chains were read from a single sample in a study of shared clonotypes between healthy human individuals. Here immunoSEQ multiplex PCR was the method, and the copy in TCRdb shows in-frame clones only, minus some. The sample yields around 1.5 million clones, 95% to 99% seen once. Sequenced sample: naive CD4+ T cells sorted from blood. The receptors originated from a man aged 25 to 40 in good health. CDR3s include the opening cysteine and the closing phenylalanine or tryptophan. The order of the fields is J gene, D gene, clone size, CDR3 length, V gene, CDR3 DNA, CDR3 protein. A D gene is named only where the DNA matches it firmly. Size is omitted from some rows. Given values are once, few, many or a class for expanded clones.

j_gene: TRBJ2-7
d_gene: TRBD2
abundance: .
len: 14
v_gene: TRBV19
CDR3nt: TGTGCCAGCAGACTAGCGGTAACCTCCTACGAGCAGTACTTC
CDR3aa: CASRLAVTSYEQYF

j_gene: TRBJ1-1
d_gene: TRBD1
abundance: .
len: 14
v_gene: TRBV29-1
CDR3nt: TGCAGCGTCGGACAGGCGGCACGGAACACTGAAGCTTTCTTT
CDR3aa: CSVGQAARNTEAFF

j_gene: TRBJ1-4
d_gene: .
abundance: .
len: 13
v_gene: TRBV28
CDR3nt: TGTGCCAGCAGTTTTCGGCGGAATGAAAAACTGTTTTTT
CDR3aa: CASSFRRNEKLFF

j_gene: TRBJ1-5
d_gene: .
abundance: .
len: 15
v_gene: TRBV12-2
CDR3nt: TGTGCAAGTCGCTCAGAGAAACAGGGTGATCAGCCCCAGCATTTT
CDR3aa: CASRSEKQGDQPQHF

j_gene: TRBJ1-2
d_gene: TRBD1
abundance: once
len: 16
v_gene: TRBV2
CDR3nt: TGTGCCAGCCGCTCAACCCTTACAGGGGGGGTAGTTGGCTACACCTTC
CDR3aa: CASRSTLTGGVVGYTF

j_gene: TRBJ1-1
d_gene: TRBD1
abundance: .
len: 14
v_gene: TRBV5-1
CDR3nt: TGCGCCAGCAGCGTAGACAGGGGAAACACTGAAGCTTTCTTT
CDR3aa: CASSVDRGNTEAFF

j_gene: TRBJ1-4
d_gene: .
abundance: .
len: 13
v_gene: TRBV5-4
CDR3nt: TGTGCCAGCAGCTTGTGGGCCGGGGAAAAACTGTTTTTT
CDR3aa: CASSLWAGEKLFF

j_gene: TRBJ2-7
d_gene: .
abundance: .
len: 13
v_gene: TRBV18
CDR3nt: TGTGCCAGCTCGACCAAGGACAACTACGAGCAGTACTTC
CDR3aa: CASSTKDNYEQYF

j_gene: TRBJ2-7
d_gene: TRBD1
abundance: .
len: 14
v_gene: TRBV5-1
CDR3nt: TGCGCCAGCAGCTTGGTTCAGGGGGCCTACGAGCAGTACTTC
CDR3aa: CASSLVQGAYEQYF

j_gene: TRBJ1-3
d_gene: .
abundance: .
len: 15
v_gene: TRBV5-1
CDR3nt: TGCGCCAGCAGCAAGGTCGGCAGTTCTATGAACACCATATATTTT
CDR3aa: CASSKVGSSMNTIYF

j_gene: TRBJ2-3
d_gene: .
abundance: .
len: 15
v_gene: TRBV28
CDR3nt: TGTGCCAGCAGCCTACCCGGAGCAGACACAGATACGCAGTATTTT
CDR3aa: CASSLPGADTDTQYF

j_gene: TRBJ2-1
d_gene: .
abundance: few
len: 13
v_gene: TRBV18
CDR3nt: TGTGCCAGCTCACCACGAGACTACAATGAGCAGTTCTTC
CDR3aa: CASSPRDYNEQFF

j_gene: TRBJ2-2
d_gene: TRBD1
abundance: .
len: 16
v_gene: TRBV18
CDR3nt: TGTGCCAGCTCACCACAAGGACAGGGTTCTCCCGGGGAGCTGTTTTTT
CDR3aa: CASSPQGQGSPGELFF

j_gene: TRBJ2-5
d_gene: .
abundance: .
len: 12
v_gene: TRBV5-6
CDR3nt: TGTGCCAGCAGCTTGGGGCTATCGGCCCAGTACTTC
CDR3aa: CASSLGLSAQYF

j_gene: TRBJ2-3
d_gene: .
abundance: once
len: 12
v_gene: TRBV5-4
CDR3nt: TGTGCCAGCAGCTTGGATGTAGATACGCAGTATTTT
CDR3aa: CASSLDVDTQYF

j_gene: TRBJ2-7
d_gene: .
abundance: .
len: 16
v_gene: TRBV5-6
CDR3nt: TGTGCCAGCAGCCCGGGGAGGAGGGGGGCCTTGTGGGAGCAGTACTTC
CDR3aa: CASSPGRRGALWEQYF

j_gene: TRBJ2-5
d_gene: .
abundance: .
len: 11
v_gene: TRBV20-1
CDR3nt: TGCAGTGCTGAGGGAGGAGAGACCCAGTACTTC
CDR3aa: CSAEGGETQYF

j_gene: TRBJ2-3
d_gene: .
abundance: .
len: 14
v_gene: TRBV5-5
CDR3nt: TGTGCCAGCAGCTTGCCCGTCGAGACAGATACGCAGTATTTT
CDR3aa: CASSLPVETDTQYF

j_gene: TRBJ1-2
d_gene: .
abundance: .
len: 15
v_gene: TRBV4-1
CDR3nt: TGCGCCAGCAGCCAGGACCAAGGGGGGGACTATGGCTACACCTTC
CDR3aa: CASSQDQGGDYGYTF

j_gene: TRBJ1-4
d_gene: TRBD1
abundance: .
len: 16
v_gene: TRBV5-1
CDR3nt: TGCGCCAGCAGCCCCGACAGGGGGTTACCTAATGAAAAACTGTTTTTT
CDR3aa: CASSPDRGLPNEKLFF

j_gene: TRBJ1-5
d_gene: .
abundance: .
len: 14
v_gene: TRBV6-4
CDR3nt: TGTGCCAGCAGTGCTCAGGCCAGCGAGGCGCCCCAGCATTTT
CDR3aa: CASSAQASEAPQHF

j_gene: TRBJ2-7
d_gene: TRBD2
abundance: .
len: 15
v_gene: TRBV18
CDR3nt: TGTGCCAGCTCACCGACTAGCGGGTACCAGAAAGAGCAGTACTTC
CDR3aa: CASSPTSGYQKEQYF

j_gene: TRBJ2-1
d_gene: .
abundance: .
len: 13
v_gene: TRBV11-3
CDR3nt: TGTGCCAGCAGCTTAGGAACCCGGGGTGAGCAGTTCTTC
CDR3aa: CASSLGTRGEQFF